A selection of T cell receptor beta chains follows, all from one sample in a study of T cell repertoires in cytomegalovirus infection. MiXCR was run by TCRdb on the reads, yielding one entry per CDR3 protein. This table holds approximately 320,000 distinct CDR3 sequences, over 7.5% found once. The sequenced sample was PBMCs. The origin of the receptors is a human donor in good health (CMV status not recorded). Some clones in this sample may be carry-over from other donors' samples. Each CDR3 is given with its conserved first and last residue. D genes are given only for firm matches. Where a row states a size, it is once, few, many or the class of an expanded clone; other rows omit it.

-,TRBJ1-1,TRBV6-5,few,CASSYRTEAFF,TGTGCCAGCAGTTACCGTACAGAAGCTTTCTTT
TRBD2,TRBJ2-6,TRBV4-2,few,CASSRPGLDPGANVLTF,TGTGCCAGCAGCCGACCGGGACTAGATCCTGGGGCCAACGTCCTGACTTTC
-,TRBJ1-1,TRBV12-3/TRBV12-4,-,CASSPGRGISEAFF,TGTGCCAGCAGTCCGGGACGGGGTATCTCTGAAGCTTTCTTT
TRBD1,TRBJ1-5,TRBV7-2,many,CASSPRAGGQPQHF,TGTGCCAGCAGCCCCCGGGCAGGGGGTCAGCCCCAGCATTTT
-,TRBJ1-6,TRBV7-2,many,CASSLEAGRFNSPLHF,TGTGCCAGCAGCTTAGAGGCAGGCCGATTTAATTCACCCCTCCACTTT
-,TRBJ2-1,TRBV27,few,CASSRTRGYNEQFF,TGTGCCAGCAGTAGGACCCGCGGCTACAATGAGCAGTTCTTC
TRBD2,TRBJ2-3,TRBV14,-,CASSQDGLAGDTQYF,TGTGCCAGCAGCCAAGACGGACTAGCGGGGGATACGCAGTATTTT
-,TRBJ1-1,TRBV7-3,many,CASSSDGQLNTEAFF,TGTGCCAGCAGCTCTGACGGACAGCTGAACACTGAAGCTTTCTTT
TRBD2,TRBJ2-5,TRBV12-3/TRBV12-4,-,CASRRGAGGRETQYF,TGTGCCAGCCGAAGGGGAGCGGGGGGTAGGGAGACCCAGTACTTC
TRBD1,TRBJ1-3,TRBV2,-,CASRPGTGAGNTIYF,TGTGCCAGCAGGCCCGGGACAGGGGCTGGAAACACCATATATTTT
TRBD2,TRBJ2-7,TRBV20-1,few,CSASGSGGLSYEQYF,TGCAGTGCTAGCGGTAGCGGGGGTCTCTCCTACGAGCAGTACTTC
-,TRBJ2-7,TRBV12-5,-,CASVLGDPSGEQYF,TGTGCTAGTGTTTTGGGGGACCCCTCGGGCGAGCAGTACTTC
TRBD2,TRBJ2-1,TRBV20-1,few,CSARTSGRAAPQFF,TGCAGTGCCCGGACTAGCGGGAGGGCCGCTCCACAGTTCTTC
-,TRBJ1-2,TRBV6-6,-,CASKSSLSGATSYGYTF,TGTGCCAGCAAAAGCTCCCTCTCGGGGGCAACGAGCTATGGCTACACCTTC
-,TRBJ2-4,TRBV28,many,CASSSPPRQAKNIQYF,TGTGCCAGCAGTTCCCCCCCCCGGCAGGCCAAAAACATTCAGTACTTC
TRBD2,TRBJ2-2,TRBV11-2,many,CASSLLAGVSTGELFF,TGTGCCAGCAGCTTACTAGCGGGAGTGAGCACCGGGGAGCTGTTTTTT
-,TRBJ1-5,TRBV10-3,many,CAISYNGEISQPQHF,TGTGCCATCAGTTACAACGGGGAAATCAGTCAGCCCCAGCATTTT
-,TRBJ1-1,TRBV11-3,many,CASSLAMNTEAFF,TGTGCCAGCAGCTTGGCCATGAACACTGAAGCTTTCTTT
-,TRBJ1-2,TRBV24-1,many,CATSDLRQRDVAYGYTF,TGTGCCACCAGTGATTTGCGGCAAAGGGATGTGGCATATGGCTACACCTTC
-,TRBJ2-4,TRBV11-2,-,CASRPVKGRENIQYF,TGTGCCAGCAGACCCGTAAAGGGGAGAGAAAACATTCAGTACTTC
-,TRBJ1-5,TRBV4-3,few,CASSQDRTEVSNQPQHF,TGCGCCAGCAGCCAAGATCGGACAGAGGTTAGCAATCAGCCCCAGCATTTT
-,TRBJ1-6,TRBV15,many,CATSLRRPLSSYNSPLHF,TGTGCCACCAGCTTACGACGGCCCCTTAGCTCCTATAATTCACCCCTCCACTTT
TRBD1,TRBJ1-1,TRBV12-3/TRBV12-4,many,CASSLGTGSAEAFF,TGTGCCAGCAGCCTTGGGACAGGGAGCGCTGAAGCTTTCTTT
-,TRBJ1-5,TRBV7-6,many,CASSLYRDNNQPQHF,TGTGCCAGCAGCTTATACCGGGACAACAATCAGCCCCAGCATTTT
TRBD2,TRBJ2-1,TRBV6-8,few,CASSFTSGRTNEQFF,TGTGCCAGCAGTTTCACTAGCGGGAGGACCAATGAGCAGTTCTTC
TRBD2,TRBJ2-2,TRBV28,few,CATYPGGPAGELFF,TGTGCCACCTACCCGGGGGGGCCAGCCGGGGAGCTGTTTTTT
-,TRBJ1-1,TRBV7-2,many,CASSIEGGGWAFF,TGTGCCAGCAGCATTGAGGGAGGGGGGTGGGCTTTCTTT
-,TRBJ2-5,TRBV24-1,-,CATNGGLVETQYF,TGTGCCACCAACGGGGGATTAGTGGAGACCCAGTACTTC
-,TRBJ2-5,TRBV7-9,many,CASSLVSGEQETQYF,TGTGCCAGCAGCTTAGTGAGCGGAGAACAAGAGACCCAGTACTTC
TRBD1,TRBJ2-3,TRBV10-1,-,CASSGDRGPPDTQYF,TGCGCCAGCAGTGGGGACAGGGGGCCCCCAGATACGCAGTATTTT
-,TRBJ1-1,TRBV6-2/TRBV6-3,few,CASRQRPPGSNTEAFF,TGTGCCAGCAGACAGAGACCCCCGGGTTCGAACACTGAAGCTTTCTTT
-,TRBJ1-1,TRBV28,many,CASSLLGLNVFAFF,TGTGCCAGCAGTTTGCTCGGGTTGAACGTGTTTGCTTTCTTT
-,TRBJ2-6,TRBV12-3/TRBV12-4,-,CASSFGGTSGANVLTF,TGTGCCAGCAGTTTTGGGGGGACCTCTGGGGCCAACGTCCTGACTTTC
TRBD1,TRBJ1-4,TRBV7-7,-,CASSTGQGTNEKLFF,TGTGCCAGCAGCACGGGACAGGGGACTAATGAAAAACTGTTTTTT
TRBD2,TRBJ2-2,TRBV27,few,CASSDRLAGWGELFF,TGTGCCAGCAGTGACCGGCTAGCGGGTTGGGGGGAGCTGTTTTTT
TRBD1,TRBJ1-5,TRBV28,few,CASTLDRGLRQPQHF,TGTGCCAGCACCCTGGACAGGGGGCTACGGCAGCCCCAGCATTTT
TRBD1,TRBJ1-2,TRBV7-9,-,CASSSTGALGYTF,TGTGCCAGCAGCTCGACAGGGGCGCTAGGCTACACCTTC
-,TRBJ2-3,TRBV7-2,many,CASSKDLDTQYF,TGTGCCAGCAGCAAAGACCTGGATACGCAGTATTTT
-,TRBJ1-1,TRBV20-1,few,CSFMGGGLDTEAFF,TGCAGTTTCATGGGCGGGGGCCTGGACACTGAAGCTTTCTTT
-,TRBJ1-5,TRBV7-6,-,CASSGTSGNQPQHF,TGTGCCAGCAGCGGCACTTCGGGCAATCAGCCCCAGCATTTT
-,TRBJ1-6,TRBV2,few,CASSVLQGGSPLHF,TGTGCCAGCTCGGTCTTGCAGGGCGGATCACCCCTCCACTTT
TRBD2,TRBJ2-3,TRBV6-8,few,CASVAGGPVVNPDTQYF,TGTGCCAGCGTAGCGGGGGGGCCTGTTGTAAATCCAGATACGCAGTATTTT
-,TRBJ2-7,TRBV7-2,-,CASSLAHERYF,TGTGCCAGCAGCCTGGCCCACGAGCGGTACTTC
-,TRBJ1-1,TRBV15,many,CATSRAEGGDEAFF,TGTGCCACCAGCAGAGCCGAAGGGGGGGACGAAGCTTTCTTT
-,TRBJ2-7,TRBV25-1,-,CASSAGGKYEQYF,TGTGCCAGCAGTGCGGGGGGCAAGTACGAGCAGTACTTC
-,TRBJ1-1,TRBV19,-,CASSIAINTEAFF,TGTGCCAGTAGTATAGCGATCAACACTGAAGCTTTCTTT